This T cell receptor beta chain is drawn from a study of T cell responses to AZD1222 COVID-19 vaccine. Whole-study results and caveats: Repertoire sampling happened only post peak T cell response. Just a handful of people given AZD1222 tested seropositive at baseline.

In the case of this clone: Antigen unknown.

CDR1 is LNHDA, CDR2 SQIVND, per germline (reference sequence). CDR3 length equals 13 residues. The ends lost 6 bases at V and 10 bases at J; junction bases unmatched: 6. Libraries were prepared by immunoSEQ multiplex PCR; TCRdb keeps only in-frame clonotypes and omits some of them. The sample contains about 140,000 clones, more than 75% of which appear only once. The sequence came from an adult who received the AZD1222 COVID-19 vaccine. This material consisted of peripheral blood, taken 28 days after the second AZD1222 dose. The chain is built from TRBV19 and TRBJ2-1; 10 bases agree with TRBD1. CDR3 protein: CASSIGQGGEQFF. CDR3 in DNA: TGTGCCAGTAGCATTGGACAGGGGGGCGAGCAGTTCTTC.